Below are 19 T cell receptor beta chains sequenced from a single sample in a study of a mutant IDH1 vaccine in newly diagnosed glioma. Sample time point: week 35, safety follow-up. Each dose of the vaccine consisted of 300 ug of mutant IDH1 20-mer peptide, with topical imiquimod. TCRdb's copy holds only in-frame clones and misses some; the assay was immunoSEQ multiplex PCR. The sample contains about 31,000 clones, roughly 77% of which appear only once. Which antigens these TCRs recognize remains unknown. Here the sequenced sample was PBMCs, taken from a glioma patient whose treatment included an IDH1 peptide vaccine. The receptors here all came from a man younger than 40 with glioma.

The gene calls are TRBV11-2 and TRBJ2-7; 7 bases are a match to TRBD1. The trim removed 4 bases at V and 3 bases at J, leaving 9 bases unmatched. The CDR3 extends over 15 amino acids. CDR1 is SGHAT and CDR2 is FQNNGV in the germline V gene. The CDR3 reads CASSSPDRDNYEQYF. In DNA form, the CDR3 reads TGTGCCAGCAGCTCTCCCGACAGGGACAACTACGAGCAGTACTTC. Full variable domain (rest looked up from reference TRBV11-2 and TRBJ2-7): EAGVAQSPRYKIIEKRQSVAFWCNPISGHATLYWYQQILGQGPKLLIQFQNNGVVDDSQLPKDRFSAERLKGVDSTLKIQPAKLEDSAVYLCASSSPDRDNYEQYFGPGTRLTVT.

The V gene is TRBV19, the J gene TRBJ2-3, with unresolved D. The V end was cut by 3 bases, the J end by 6 bases, with 13 bases between. The CDR3 sequence is 14 residues long. Germline loops: CDR1 LNHDA, CDR2 SQIVND (reference sequence). CDR3 sequence reads: CASSISFSPDTQYF. DNA of the CDR3: TGTGCCAGTAGTATTAGTTTCTCCCCGGATACGCAGTATTTT.

This rearrangement joins TRBV5-4 to TRBJ2-3; tentatively, D is TRBD1 or TRBD2 (5 bases each). V lost 3 bases and J 6 bases, leaving 14 bases between the germline ends. CDR3 length equals 14 residues. The V gene's germline CDR1 is SGHNT and CDR2 YYREEE (reference sequence). Here the CDR3 reads CASSSTGAWDTQYF. The DNA of the CDR3 is TGTGCCAGCAGCTCGACCGGGGCCTGGGATACGCAGTATTTT.

The chain links TRBV5-6 to TRBJ2-2; a weak D match, TRBD1 (5 bases). CDR3 length: 15 amino acids. Germline V gene data show CDR1 as SGHDT and CDR2 as YYEEEE. V lost 4 bases, J lost 4 bases, and 14 bases lay in between. Written as DNA, the CDR3 is TGTGCCAGCAGCCCCTGGACATGGCGCACCGGGGAGCTGTTTTTT. This translates into CASSPWTWRTGELFF.

The chain carries TRBV5-4 and TRBJ2-7; D is possibly TRBD2 (6 bases). The CDR3 is made up of 17 amino acids. V dropped 2 bases and J dropped 6 bases, with 24 bases sitting between them. The V gene's germline CDR1 is SGHNT and CDR2 YYREEE (reference sequence). The CDR3 nucleotides are TGTGCCAGCAGCTTAAGACCGACTAGTCTCCTCGGCGGCGAGCAGTACTTC. This translates into CASSLRPTSLLGGEQYF.

This clone was found a few times. The chain recombines TRBV10-1 with TRBJ1-1; TRBD1 agrees at 7 bases. The J segment lost 3 bases and the V segment lost 6 bases, leaving 4 bases of the junction unmatched. Germline V gene lookup returns CDR1 WNHNN and CDR2 SYGVQD (reference sequence). The CDR3 is 13 residues long. CDR3 region: CASRTGRDTEAFF. The CDR3 region has the DNA TGCGCCAGCAGGACAGGGAGGGACACTGAAGCTTTCTTT.

The rearrangement uses TRBV9 and TRBJ2-3; 8 bases line up with TRBD2. The ends lost 0 bases at V and 5 bases at J; junction bases unmatched: 5. Germline V gene sequence: CDR1 SGDLS, CDR2 YYNGEE. The CDR3 length is 15 residues. In DNA form, the CDR3 reads TGTGCCAGCAGCGTAGGGGGTAGCGGGATAGATACGCAGTATTTT. The encoded protein is CASSVGGSGIDTQYF.

This clone has a handful of counts. The chain carries TRBV30 and TRBJ1-3; D call uncertain. Trimming pared 3 bases from V and 0 bases from J, leaving 6 bases between. From germline, CDR1 is GTSNPN and CDR2 SVGIG (reference sequence). This CDR3 spans 13 amino acids. CDR3 bases: TGTGCCTGGAGAGTCAACTCTGGAAACACCATATATTTT. Encoded protein: CAWRVNSGNTIYF.

The chain uses TRBV15 and TRBJ2-1; D not resolved. Germline V CDR1 and CDR2: LNHNV, YYDKDF (reference sequence). Trimming pared 0 bases from V and 3 bases from J, leaving 3 bases between. The CDR3 is made up of 13 amino acids. The CDR3 bases are TGTGCCACCAGCAGAGATAACTACAATGAGCAGTTCTTC. Its protein product is CATSRDNYNEQFF.

This clone was observed a handful of times. This CDR3 is CASSVPNFRDEGPWTGVSGNTIYF. DNA of the CDR3: TGTGCCAGCAGCGTGCCTAATTTCCGGGACGAAGGTCCTTGGACAGGGGTTTCTGGAAACACCATATATTTT. The J gene is TRBJ1-3, the V gene TRBV9; TRBD1 agrees at 9 bases. The CDR3 has 24 residues. Germline V gene sequence: CDR1 SGDLS, CDR2 YYNGEE. V shed 2 bases, J shed 1 base, and the junction held 28 bases outside the gene matches.

The chain has TRBV2 and TRBJ1-2; D is unresolved. The V and J ends lost 2 bases and 4 bases respectively, with 11 bases between them. CDR1 and CDR2 from the germline V gene are SNHLY and FYNNEI. The CDR3 extends over 14 amino acids. The CDR3: CASSERVGIYGYTF. In DNA, the CDR3 is TGTGCCAGCAGTGAAAGGGTTGGGATCTATGGCTACACCTTC.

V gene TRBV5-1 combines with J gene TRBJ2-3; 9 bases agree with TRBD2. This CDR3 is built from 16 residues. Germline loops: CDR1 SGHRS, CDR2 YFSETQ. The trim removed 0 bases at V and 5 bases at J, leaving 7 bases unmatched. In nucleotides, the CDR3 is TGCGCCAGCAGCTTGGTAGCGGGAGTTGTTGGAGATACGCAGTATTTT. Translation gives CASSLVAGVVGDTQYF.

The chain joins TRBV25-1 to TRBJ2-7, with TRBD2 identical over 8 bases. This CDR3 comprises 13 residues. Germline-derived CDR1 and CDR2 are MGHDK and SYGVNS. Trimming removed 7 bases from V and 2 bases from J; junction bases left unmatched: 4. The CDR3 region is CASTSGYPYEQYF. CDR3 coding DNA: TGTGCCAGCACTAGCGGGTATCCCTACGAGCAGTACTTC.

There are a few counts of this clone. The chain carries TRBV29-1 and TRBJ2-3; 11 bases are shared with TRBD2. The CDR3 totals 14 residues. Germline CDR1 SQVTM, CDR2 ANQGSEA. V lost 7 bases to trimming and J lost 5 bases; unmatched junction nucleotides: 8. The CDR3 region has the DNA TGCAGCGCCCGGCCCCTAGCGGGAGGAGATACGCAGTATTTT. Translating it yields CSARPLAGGDTQYF.

The CDR3: CASSPGYGGIHTF. The CDR3 DNA sequence: TGTGCCAGCAGCCCTGGATACGGCGGAATCCACACCTTC. V usage is TRBV11-1 and J usage is TRBJ1-2; D unresolved. The V end was cut by 5 bases, the J end by 12 bases, with 19 bases between. The length of the CDR3 is 13 residues. Germline V gene data show CDR1 as SGHAT and CDR2 as FQDESV (reference sequence).

This clone has just one count. The V call is TRBV30, the J call TRBJ2-5; 8 bases fit TRBD1. The end of the DNA aligns better with TRBJ2-7, so the J call may be wrong. CDR1 is GTSNPN and CDR2 is SVGIG in the germline V gene (reference sequence). CDR3 length equals 15 residues. The DNA for the CDR3 is TGTGCCTGGAGTATTGACGGGACAGGTCCCTACGAGCAGTACTTC. Protein product: CAWSIDGTGPYEQYF.

The rearrangement uses TRBV5-4 and TRBJ1-1, with unresolved D. V was pared by 0 bases and J by 1 base, with 7 bases between. The CDR3 sequence is 14 residues long. The germline V gene encodes CDR1 SGHNT and CDR2 YYREEE (reference sequence). This CDR3 reads CASSLDSTNTEAFF. CDR3 coding DNA: TGTGCCAGCAGCTTGGACAGTACGAACACTGAAGCTTTCTTT.

V and J are TRBV5-4 and TRBJ2-3; 7 positions agree with TRBD2. Germline-derived CDR1 and CDR2 are SGHNT and YYREEE (reference sequence). The CDR3 extends over 15 amino acids. V gave up 4 bases and J gave up 1 base; unmatched junction bases: 6. This CDR3 reads CASSPGGRGTDTQYF. The CDR3 bases are TGTGCCAGCAGCCCGGGGGGTAGGGGCACAGATACGCAGTATTTT.

The rearrangement uses TRBV27 and TRBJ2-3; no reliable D call. The V end lost 6 bases, the J end lost 4 bases, and 11 bases lay between the germline ends. Germline V lookup: CDR1 MNHEY, CDR2 SMNVEV (reference sequence). The length of the CDR3 is 13 residues. CDR3 sequence reads: CASRGYGPDTQYF. The CDR3 DNA reads as TGTGCCAGCAGGGGATATGGGCCAGATACGCAGTATTTT.